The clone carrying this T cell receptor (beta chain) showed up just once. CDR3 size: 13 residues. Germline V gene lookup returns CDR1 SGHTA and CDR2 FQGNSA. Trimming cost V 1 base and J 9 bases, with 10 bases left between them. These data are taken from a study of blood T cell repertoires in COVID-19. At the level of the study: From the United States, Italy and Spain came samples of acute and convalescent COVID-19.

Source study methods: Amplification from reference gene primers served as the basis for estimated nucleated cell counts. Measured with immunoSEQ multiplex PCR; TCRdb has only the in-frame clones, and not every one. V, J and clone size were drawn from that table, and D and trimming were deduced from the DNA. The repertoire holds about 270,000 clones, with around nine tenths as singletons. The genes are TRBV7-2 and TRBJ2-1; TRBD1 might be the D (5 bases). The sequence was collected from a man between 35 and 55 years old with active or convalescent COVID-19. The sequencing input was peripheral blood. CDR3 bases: TGTGCCAGCAGCTTAGTCAGGGCAGGTGAGCAGTTCTTC. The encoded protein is CASSLVRAGEQFF.